The 13 T cell receptor beta chains below come from one sample, sequenced in a study of spatial heterogeneity in lung cancer. Time point described: sample taken at primary tumor resection. The sequenced material consisted of unsorted whole RNA from tumor, nontumor lung or frozen PBMC. TCRdb called the 5' RACE reads again in MiXCR, with one record for every CDR3 protein. The table has about 23,000 distinct CDR3 sequences, approximately 3% seen once. The sample was PBMCs, taken at surgery. The receptors originated from a female donor with early-stage non-small cell lung cancer.

The chain has TRBV12-3 or TRBV12-4 and TRBJ2-5; D is undetermined. V was cut by 0 bases and J by 4 bases, with 6 bases left in between. This CDR3 comprises 13 residues. DNA for the CDR3: TGTGCCAGCAGTTTAGCTGGGGTAGAGACCCAGTACTTC. Translating gives CASSLAGVETQYF.

The chain employs TRBV7-4 and TRBJ2-7; TRBD2 matches at 12 bases. The CDR3 is 17 residues long. J gave up 1 base and V 6 bases, and 10 bases lay outside the gene matches. The germline V gene has CDR1 SGHVT and CDR2 SQSDAQ. The CDR3 is CASRTRFGTSGSYEQYF. In nucleotides, the CDR3 is TGTGCCAGCAGAACTAGATTCGGGACTAGCGGGTCCTACGAGCAGTACTTC.

This clonotype was recorded many times. V usage is TRBV27 and J usage is TRBJ2-7; D may be TRBD2 (5 bases). The CDR3 loop spans 14 amino acids. With 7 bases removed from V and 2 bases from J, the gap between germline ends came to 15 bases. Germline CDR1 reads MNHEY; CDR2 reads SMNVEV (reference sequence). CDR3 coding DNA: TGTGCCAGCAACCCCACAGCGGTGCCCTACGAGCAGTACTTC. Its protein is CASNPTAVPYEQYF.

This clonotype was counted between two and nine times. The CDR3 protein is CASSFGTSIGTDTQYF. CDR3 nucleotide sequence: TGTGCCAGCAGCTTTGGGACTAGCATCGGCACAGATACGCAGTATTTT. The genes are TRBV7-4 and TRBJ2-3, with 9 bases lining up with TRBD2. The CDR3 is made up of 16 amino acids. The germline V gene has CDR1 SGHVT and CDR2 SQSDAQ. With 3 bases clipped from V and 1 base from J, the junction kept 5 bases outside the gene matches.

This clonotype was found many times. This chain connects TRBV7-6 to TRBJ2-7; tentatively, D is TRBD1 or TRBD2 (7 bases each). This CDR3 has 15 residues. V gave up 5 bases and J gave up 0 bases, with 14 bases separating them. In germline, CDR1 is SGHVS, CDR2 FNYEAQ. CDR3 in DNA: TGTGCCAGCAGCCTGGGGGGGACAGCCTCCTACGAGCAGTACTTC. Its protein product is CASSLGGTASYEQYF.

This chain links TRBV2 with TRBJ2-7; a weak D match, TRBD2 (6 bases). V was shortened by 2 bases and J by 9 bases, with 17 bases between the two germline ends. This CDR3 is 14 amino acids long. Germline V gene sequence: CDR1 SNHLY, CDR2 FYNNEI. In DNA, the CDR3 is TGTGCCAGCAGTGAATTAGCGGCCCGGGGCGTGCAGTACTTC. Translated, it gives CASSELAARGVQYF.

This clonotype appeared many times. The chain combines TRBV27 with TRBJ2-2; 7 bases match TRBD1. Unmatched junction bases numbered 12, after V lost 5 bases and J lost 6 bases. Germline V CDR1 and CDR2: MNHEY, SMNVEV (reference sequence). The CDR3 spans 16 residues. The CDR3 loop reads CASSIHRGFSPGELFF. CDR3 DNA sequence: TGTGCCAGCAGTATCCACAGGGGTTTTTCGCCCGGGGAGCTGTTTTTT.

This clonotype occurred many times. The chain couples TRBV4-1 to TRBJ2-3; TRBD1 agrees at 7 bases. The V segment lost 2 bases and the J segment 3 bases; nucleotides outside the gene matches: 5. CDR1 MGHRA and CDR2 YSYEKL come from the germline V gene. The CDR3 runs to 15 residues. CDR3 in DNA: TGCGCCAGCAGCCAAACGGGACAGTTTACAGATACGCAGTATTTT. This codes for CASSQTGQFTDTQYF.

As concerns this clonotype: A much larger clonotype is one base distant, so this may be a read error. CDR3: CASFLRGQVHKQYF. CDR3 nucleotides: TGTGCCAGCTTCCTACGCGGACAGGTCCACAAGCAGTACTTC. The V gene is TRBV5-4, the J gene TRBJ2-7; 7 nucleotides match TRBD1. V was pared by 7 bases and J by 8 bases, with 15 bases of the junction left unmatched. CDR1 is SGHNT, CDR2 YYREEE, per germline (reference sequence). The CDR3 is 14 amino acids.

The chain links TRBV7-9 to TRBJ1-3, with D uncertain. Germline values: CDR1 SEHNR, CDR2 FQNEAQ (reference sequence). The CDR3 runs to 16 residues. Trimming pared 6 bases from V and 0 bases from J, leaving 15 bases between. CDR3 sequence reads: CASRNELGVSGNTIYF. Here the CDR3 DNA reads TGTGCCAGCAGGAACGAGTTGGGAGTCTCTGGAAACACCATATATTTT.

At least ten counts were recorded for this clonotype. The chain uses TRBV10-3 and TRBJ2-1; 12 nucleotides align to TRBD2. The CDR3 runs 15 residues. Germline V gene sequence: CDR1 ENHRY, CDR2 SYGVKD. Losses at the gene ends were 0 bases for V and 9 bases for J; bases not matched to a gene: 3. CDR3 region: CAISESGLAGAEQFF. The CDR3 bases are TGTGCCATCAGTGAGTCGGGACTAGCGGGTGCTGAGCAGTTCTTC.

This clonotype was picked up many times. This chain's CDR3 is CASSSNPSLGETNSPLHF. For the CDR3, the DNA is TGTGCCAGCAGCTCAAACCCCTCCCTAGGGGAAACCAATTCACCCCTCCACTTT. The gene calls are TRBV7-2 and TRBJ1-6, with a weak D call TRBD1 (5 bases). From germline, CDR1 is SGHTA and CDR2 FQGNSA. The CDR3 has 18 residues. Trimming removed 4 bases at V and 7 bases at J, with 23 bases between.

This clonotype qualifies as medium-sized. This chain links TRBV2 with TRBJ1-1; D unclear. Germline V gene lookup returns CDR1 SNHLY and CDR2 FYNNEI. This CDR3 spans 15 amino acids. The V end was cut by 3 bases, the J end by 7 bases, with 18 bases between. Here the CDR3 DNA reads TGTGCCAGCAGTGATGGTCGGGTCGCGCCAGGTGAAGCTTTCTTT. It codes for CASSDGRVAPGEAFF.